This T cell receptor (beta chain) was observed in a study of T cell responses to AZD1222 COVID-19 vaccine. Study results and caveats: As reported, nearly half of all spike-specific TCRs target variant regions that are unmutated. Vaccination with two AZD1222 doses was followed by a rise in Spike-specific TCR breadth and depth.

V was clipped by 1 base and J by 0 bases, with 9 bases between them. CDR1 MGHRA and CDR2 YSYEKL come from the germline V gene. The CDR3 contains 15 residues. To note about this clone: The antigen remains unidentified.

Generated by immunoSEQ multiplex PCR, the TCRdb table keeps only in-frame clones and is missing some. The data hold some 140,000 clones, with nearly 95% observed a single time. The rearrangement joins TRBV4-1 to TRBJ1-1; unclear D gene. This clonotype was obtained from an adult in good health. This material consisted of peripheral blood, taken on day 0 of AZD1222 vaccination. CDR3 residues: CASSQGEGLNTEAFF. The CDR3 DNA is TGCGCCAGCAGCCAAGGAGAAGGGTTGAACACTGAAGCTTTCTTT.